The clone carrying this T cell receptor beta chain was detected many times. V was clipped by 6 bases and J by 5 bases, with 11 bases between them. The germline V gene has CDR1 MNHEY and CDR2 SVGAGI. CDR3 length equals 13 residues. These data belong to a study of blood T cells in healthy people across ages. The authors ran a second PCR of roughly 7 to 11 cycles using a sample-barcoded 5' primer and a J-beta primer mix. CDR3-containing paired-end reads numbering at least 2.5 million came from each sample. TCRdb fed the 5' RACE reads into MiXCR, producing one record per CDR3 protein. The profile shows around 520,000 distinct CDR3 sequences, 27% of them singletons. In addition, the sample was reused for a study of T cells of mothers and their children. That source notes: Study donors consisted of a few healthy Caucasian mothers and their six children. Biologically related mothers and children overlapped slightly more than unrelated pairs, a non-significant difference.

The chain couples TRBV6-5 to TRBJ2-1; D possibly uses TRBD1 or TRBD2 (5 bases each). Source material: blood. This sequence was found in a boy between 2 and 10 years old in good health. CDR3: CASSRGTDNEQFF. CDR3 bases: TGTGCCAGCAGCAGAGGGACCGACAATGAGCAGTTCTTC.